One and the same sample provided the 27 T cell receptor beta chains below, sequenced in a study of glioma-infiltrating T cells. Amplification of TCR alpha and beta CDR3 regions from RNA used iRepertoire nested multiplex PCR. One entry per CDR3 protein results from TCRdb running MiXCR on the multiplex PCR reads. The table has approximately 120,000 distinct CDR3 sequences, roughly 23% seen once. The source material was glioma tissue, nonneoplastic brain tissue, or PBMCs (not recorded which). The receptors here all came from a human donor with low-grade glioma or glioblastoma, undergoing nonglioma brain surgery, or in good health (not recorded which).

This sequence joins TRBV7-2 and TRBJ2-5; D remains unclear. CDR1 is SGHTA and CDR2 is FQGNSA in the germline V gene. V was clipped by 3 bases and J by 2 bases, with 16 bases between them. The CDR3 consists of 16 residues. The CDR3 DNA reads TGTGCCAGCAGCTTCCGACTGCCCAGGAATCAAGAGACCCAGTACTTC. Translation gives CASSFRLPRNQETQYF.

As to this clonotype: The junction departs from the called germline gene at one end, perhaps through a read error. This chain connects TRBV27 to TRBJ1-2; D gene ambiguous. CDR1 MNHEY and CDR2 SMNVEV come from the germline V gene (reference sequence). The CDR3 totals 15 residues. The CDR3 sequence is CAPSRSARAPSGSPF. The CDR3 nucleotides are TGTGCCCCCTCCCGGTCTGCCCGCGCTCCCTCTGGCTCCCCCTTC.

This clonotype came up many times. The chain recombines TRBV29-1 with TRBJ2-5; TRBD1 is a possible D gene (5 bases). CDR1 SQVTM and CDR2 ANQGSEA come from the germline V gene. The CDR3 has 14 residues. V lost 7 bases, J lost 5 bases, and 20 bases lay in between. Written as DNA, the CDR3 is TGCAGCGCTACCAAGACAGACCCTAGGGAGACCCAGTACTTC. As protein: CSATKTDPRETQYF.

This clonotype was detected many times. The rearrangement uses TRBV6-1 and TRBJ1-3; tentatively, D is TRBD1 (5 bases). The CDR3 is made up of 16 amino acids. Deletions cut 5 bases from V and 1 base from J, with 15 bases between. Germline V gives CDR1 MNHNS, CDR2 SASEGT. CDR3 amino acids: CASSRTGPSSGNTIYF. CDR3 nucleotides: TGTGCCAGCAGTCGGACGGGACCGTCGTCTGGAAACACCATATATTTT.

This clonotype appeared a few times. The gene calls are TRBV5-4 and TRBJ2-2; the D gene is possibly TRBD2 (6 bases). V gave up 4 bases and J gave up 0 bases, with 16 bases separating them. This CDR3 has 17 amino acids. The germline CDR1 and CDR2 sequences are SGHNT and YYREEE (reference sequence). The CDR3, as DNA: TGTGCCAGCAGCCCATTTGGAGCGGGCCCGAACACCGGGGAGCTGTTTTTT. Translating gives CASSPFGAGPNTGELFF.

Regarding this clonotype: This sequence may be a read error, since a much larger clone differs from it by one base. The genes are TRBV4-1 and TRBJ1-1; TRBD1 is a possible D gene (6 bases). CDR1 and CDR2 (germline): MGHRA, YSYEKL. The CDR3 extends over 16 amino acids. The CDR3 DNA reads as TGCGCCAGCAGCCACCACTTCAGGGGAGGTGGCACTGACGCTTTCTTT. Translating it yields CASSHHFRGGGTDAFF.

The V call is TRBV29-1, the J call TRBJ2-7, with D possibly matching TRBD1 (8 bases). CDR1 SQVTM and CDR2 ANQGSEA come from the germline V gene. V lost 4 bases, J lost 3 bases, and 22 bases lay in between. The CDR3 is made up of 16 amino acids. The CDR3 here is CSVGGGQAGSYYEQYF. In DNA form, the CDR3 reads TGCAGCGTTGGGGGGGGACAGGCCGGGAGTTACTACGAGCAGTACTTC.

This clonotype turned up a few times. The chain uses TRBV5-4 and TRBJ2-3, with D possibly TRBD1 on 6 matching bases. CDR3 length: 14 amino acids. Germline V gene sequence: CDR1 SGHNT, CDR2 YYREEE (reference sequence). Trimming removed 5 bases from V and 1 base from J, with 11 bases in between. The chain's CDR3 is CASRSGHRTDTQYF. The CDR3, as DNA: TGTGCCAGCAGATCGGGACACCGCACAGATACGCAGTATTTT.

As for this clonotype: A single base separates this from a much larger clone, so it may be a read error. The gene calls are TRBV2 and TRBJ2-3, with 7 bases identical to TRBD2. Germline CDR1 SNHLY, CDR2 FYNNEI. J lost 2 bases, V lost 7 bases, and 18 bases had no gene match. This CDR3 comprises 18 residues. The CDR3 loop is CASTRGDPTGGVTDTQYF. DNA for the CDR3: TGTGCCAGCACCCGAGGGGATCCCACGGGAGGAGTCACAGATACGCAGTATTTT.

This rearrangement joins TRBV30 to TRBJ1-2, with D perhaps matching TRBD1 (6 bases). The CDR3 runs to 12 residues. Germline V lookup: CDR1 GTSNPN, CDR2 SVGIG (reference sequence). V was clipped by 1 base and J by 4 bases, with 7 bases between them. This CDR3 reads CAWSAGVYGYTF. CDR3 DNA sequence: TGTGCCTGGAGTGCAGGGGTCTATGGCTACACCTTC.

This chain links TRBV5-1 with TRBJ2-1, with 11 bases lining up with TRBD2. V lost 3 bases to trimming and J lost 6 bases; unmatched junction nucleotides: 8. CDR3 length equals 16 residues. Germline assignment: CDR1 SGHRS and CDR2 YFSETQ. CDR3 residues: CASSWLTSGTGNEQFF. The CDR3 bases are TGCGCCAGCAGCTGGTTGACTAGCGGGACGGGCAATGAGCAGTTCTTC.

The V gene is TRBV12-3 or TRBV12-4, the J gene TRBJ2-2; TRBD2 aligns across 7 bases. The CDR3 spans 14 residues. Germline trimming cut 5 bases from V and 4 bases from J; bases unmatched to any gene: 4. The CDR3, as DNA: TGTGCCAGCAGTAGCGGGACGAGCACCGGGGAGCTGTTTTTT. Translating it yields CASSSGTSTGELFF.

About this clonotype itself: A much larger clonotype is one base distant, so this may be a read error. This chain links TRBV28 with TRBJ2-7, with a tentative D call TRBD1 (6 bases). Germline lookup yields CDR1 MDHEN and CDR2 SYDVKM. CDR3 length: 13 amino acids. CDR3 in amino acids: CSSNLRTANEQYF. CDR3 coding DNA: TGTTCCTCAAACCTAAGGACAGCCAATGAGCAGTACTTC.

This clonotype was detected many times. CDR3 amino acids: CASSPDSSSYNEQFF. The CDR3 DNA reads as TGTGCCAGCTCACCAGATAGTAGCTCCTACAATGAGCAGTTCTTC. V usage is TRBV18 and J usage is TRBJ2-1; D unresolved. V lost 2 bases and J 0 bases, leaving 8 bases between the germline ends. This CDR3 contains 15 residues. Germline V gene data show CDR1 as KGHSH and CDR2 as LQKENI.

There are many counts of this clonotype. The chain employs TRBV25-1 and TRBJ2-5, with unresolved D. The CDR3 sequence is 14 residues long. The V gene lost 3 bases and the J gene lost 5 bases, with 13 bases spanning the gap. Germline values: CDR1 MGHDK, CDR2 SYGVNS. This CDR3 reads CASSESQGSETQYF. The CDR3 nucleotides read TGTGCCAGCAGTGAGTCCCAAGGTTCGGAGACCCAGTACTTC.

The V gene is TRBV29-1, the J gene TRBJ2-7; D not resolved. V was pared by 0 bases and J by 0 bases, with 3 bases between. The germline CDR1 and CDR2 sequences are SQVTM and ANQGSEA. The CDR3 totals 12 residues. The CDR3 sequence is CSVEDTSYEQYF. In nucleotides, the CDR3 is TGCAGCGTTGAAGACACCTCCTACGAGCAGTACTTC.

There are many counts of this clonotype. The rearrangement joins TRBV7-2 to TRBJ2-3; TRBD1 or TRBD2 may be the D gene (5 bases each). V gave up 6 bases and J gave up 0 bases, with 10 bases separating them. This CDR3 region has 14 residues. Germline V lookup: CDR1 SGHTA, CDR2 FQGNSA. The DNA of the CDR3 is TGTGCCAGCAGAGGGACCTATAGCACAGATACGCAGTATTTT. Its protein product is CASRGTYSTDTQYF.

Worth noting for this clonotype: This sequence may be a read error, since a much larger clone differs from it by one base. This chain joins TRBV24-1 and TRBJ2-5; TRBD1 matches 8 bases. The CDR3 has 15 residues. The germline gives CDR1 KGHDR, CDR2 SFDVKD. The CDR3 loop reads CATSDLDRGGETQHF. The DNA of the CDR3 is TGTGCCACCAGTGATCTCGACAGGGGCGGCGAGACCCAGCACTTC.

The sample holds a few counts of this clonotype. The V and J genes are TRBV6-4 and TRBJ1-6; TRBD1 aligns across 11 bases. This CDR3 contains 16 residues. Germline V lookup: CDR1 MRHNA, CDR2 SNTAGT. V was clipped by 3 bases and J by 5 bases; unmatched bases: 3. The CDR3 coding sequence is TGTGCCAGCAGTGAGAGGGGACAGGGGGATAATTCACCCCTCCACTTT. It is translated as CASSERGQGDNSPLHF.

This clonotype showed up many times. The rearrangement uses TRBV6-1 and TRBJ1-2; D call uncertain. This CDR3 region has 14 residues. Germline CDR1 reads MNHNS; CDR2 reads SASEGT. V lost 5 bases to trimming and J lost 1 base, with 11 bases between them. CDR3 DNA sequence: TGTGCCAGCAGTTCCCCCCGGGTTAACTATGGCTACACCTTC. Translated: CASSSPRVNYGYTF.

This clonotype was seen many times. The chain's CDR3 is CASSRDGAQETQYF. DNA for the CDR3: TGTGCCAGCAGCCGTGACGGAGCCCAAGAGACCCAGTACTTC. The V and J genes are TRBV6-1 and TRBJ2-5; D is undetermined. The CDR3 spans 14 residues. V was cut by 6 bases and J by 1 base, with 12 bases left in between. Looked up from germline, CDR1 is MNHNS and CDR2 is SASEGT.

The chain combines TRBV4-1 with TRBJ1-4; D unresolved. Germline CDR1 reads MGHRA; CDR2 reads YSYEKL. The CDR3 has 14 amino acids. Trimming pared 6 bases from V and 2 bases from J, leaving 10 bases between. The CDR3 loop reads CASSRTNTNEKLFF. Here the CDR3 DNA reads TGCGCCAGCAGTAGAACTAATACTAATGAAAAACTGTTTTTT.

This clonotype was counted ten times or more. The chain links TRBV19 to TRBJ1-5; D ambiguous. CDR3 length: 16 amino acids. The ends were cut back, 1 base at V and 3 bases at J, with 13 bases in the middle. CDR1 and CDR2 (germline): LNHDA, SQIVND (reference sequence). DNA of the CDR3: TGTGCCAGTAGTATAGTTCCTAGGGCGGACAATCAGCCCCAGCATTTT. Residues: CASSIVPRADNQPQHF.

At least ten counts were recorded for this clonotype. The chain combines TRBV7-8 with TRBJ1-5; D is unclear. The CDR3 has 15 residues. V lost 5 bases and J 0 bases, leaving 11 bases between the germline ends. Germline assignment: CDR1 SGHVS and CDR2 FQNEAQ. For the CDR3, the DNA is TGTGCCAGCAGCCTCGGGGAGTATAGCAATCAGCCCCAGCATTTT. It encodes CASSLGEYSNQPQHF.

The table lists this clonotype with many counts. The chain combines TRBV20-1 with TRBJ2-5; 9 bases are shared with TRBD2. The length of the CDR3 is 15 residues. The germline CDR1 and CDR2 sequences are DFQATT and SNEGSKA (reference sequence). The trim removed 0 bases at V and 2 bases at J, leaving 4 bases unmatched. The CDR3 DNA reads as TGCAGTGCTAGAGACAGCGGGAGGCCTCAAGAGACCCAGTACTTC. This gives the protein CSARDSGRPQETQYF.

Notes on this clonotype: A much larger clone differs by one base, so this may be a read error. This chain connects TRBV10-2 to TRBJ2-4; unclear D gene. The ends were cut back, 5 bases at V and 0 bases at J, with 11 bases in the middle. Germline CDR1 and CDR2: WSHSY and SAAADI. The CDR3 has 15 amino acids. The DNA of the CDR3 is TGCGCCAGCAGTTTCGGAACATTAGCCAAAAACATTCAGTACTTC. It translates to CASSFGTLAKNIQYF.

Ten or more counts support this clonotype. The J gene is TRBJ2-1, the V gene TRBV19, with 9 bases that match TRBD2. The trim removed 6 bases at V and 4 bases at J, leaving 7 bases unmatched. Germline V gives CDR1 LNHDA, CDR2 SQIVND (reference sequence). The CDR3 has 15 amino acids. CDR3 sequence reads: CASSLPGLAYNEQFF. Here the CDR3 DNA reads TGTGCCAGTAGCCTGCCCGGACTAGCGTACAATGAGCAGTTCTTC.